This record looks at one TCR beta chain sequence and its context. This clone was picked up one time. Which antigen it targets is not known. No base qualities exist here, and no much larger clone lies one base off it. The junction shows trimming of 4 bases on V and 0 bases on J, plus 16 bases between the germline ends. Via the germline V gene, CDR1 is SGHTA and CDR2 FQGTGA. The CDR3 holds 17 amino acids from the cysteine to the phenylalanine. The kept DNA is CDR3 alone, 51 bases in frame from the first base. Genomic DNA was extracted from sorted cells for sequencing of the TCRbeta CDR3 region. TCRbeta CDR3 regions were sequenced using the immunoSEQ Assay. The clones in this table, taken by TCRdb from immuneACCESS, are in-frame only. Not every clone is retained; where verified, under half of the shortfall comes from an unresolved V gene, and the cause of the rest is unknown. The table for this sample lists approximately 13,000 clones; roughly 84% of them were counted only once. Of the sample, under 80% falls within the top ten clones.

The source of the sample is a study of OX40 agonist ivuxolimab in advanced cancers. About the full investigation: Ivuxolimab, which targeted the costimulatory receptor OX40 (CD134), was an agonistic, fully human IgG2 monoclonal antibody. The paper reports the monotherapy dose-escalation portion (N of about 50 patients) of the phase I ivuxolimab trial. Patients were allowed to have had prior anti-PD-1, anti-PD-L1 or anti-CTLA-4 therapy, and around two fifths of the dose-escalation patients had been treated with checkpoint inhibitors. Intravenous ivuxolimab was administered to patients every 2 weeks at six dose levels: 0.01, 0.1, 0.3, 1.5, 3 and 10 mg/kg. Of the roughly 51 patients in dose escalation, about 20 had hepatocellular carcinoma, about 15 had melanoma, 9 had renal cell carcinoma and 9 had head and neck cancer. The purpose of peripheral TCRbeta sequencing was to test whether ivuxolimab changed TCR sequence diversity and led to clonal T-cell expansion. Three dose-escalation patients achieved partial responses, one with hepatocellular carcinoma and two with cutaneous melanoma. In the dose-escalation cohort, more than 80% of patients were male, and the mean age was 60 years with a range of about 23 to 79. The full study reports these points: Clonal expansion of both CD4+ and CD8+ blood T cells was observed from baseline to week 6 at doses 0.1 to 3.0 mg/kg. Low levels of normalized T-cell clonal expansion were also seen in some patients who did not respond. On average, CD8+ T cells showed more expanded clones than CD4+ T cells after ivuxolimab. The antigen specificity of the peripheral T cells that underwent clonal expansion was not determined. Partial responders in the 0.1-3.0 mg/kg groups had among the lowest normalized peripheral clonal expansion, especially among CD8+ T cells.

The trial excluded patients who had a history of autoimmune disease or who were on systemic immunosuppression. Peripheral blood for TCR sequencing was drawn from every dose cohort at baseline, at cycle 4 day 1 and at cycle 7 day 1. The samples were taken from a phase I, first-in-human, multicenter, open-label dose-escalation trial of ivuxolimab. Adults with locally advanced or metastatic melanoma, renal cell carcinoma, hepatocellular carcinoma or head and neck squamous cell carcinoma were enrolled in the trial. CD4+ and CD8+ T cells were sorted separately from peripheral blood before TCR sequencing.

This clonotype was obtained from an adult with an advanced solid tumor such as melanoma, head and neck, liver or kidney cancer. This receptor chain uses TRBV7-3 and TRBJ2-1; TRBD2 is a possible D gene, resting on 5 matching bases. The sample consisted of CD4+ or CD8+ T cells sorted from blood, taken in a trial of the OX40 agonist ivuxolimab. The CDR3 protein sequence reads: CASSYSSLNRSYNEQFF. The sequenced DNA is TGTGCCAGCAGCTACTCTAGCCTAAATCGCTCCTACAATGAGCAGTTCTTC.